The clone carrying this T cell receptor beta chain was seen more than once but under ten times. What it recognizes is unknown. Germline loops: CDR1 SGHRS, CDR2 YFSETQ. This CDR3 has 15 amino acids. After removal of 4 bases from V and 4 bases from J, the junction contained 8 bases not matched to a gene. The sample is drawn from a study of cytomegalovirus exposure and HLA in healthy donors. Assay used: immunoSEQ multiplex PCR; TCRdb lists only in-frame clones, some missing. The table records roughly 130,000 clones, about nine tenths of them present only once. Overall study findings and caveats: Among the CMV-associated chains, a few were confirmed in vitro as specific for CMV antigens. The investigators catalogued 150 or so TCR beta chains as cytomegalovirus-associated. Using the classifier, cytomegalovirus status was reportedly diagnosed with high specificity and sensitivity.

The donors were in the roughly 120-subject validation cohort; that cohort was separate from the 666-subject first cohort. The sample comprised PBMCs. The TCR sequence derives from a man aged 30-40 years in good health and CMV-seronegative. The chain joins TRBV5-1 to TRBJ2-1; 7 nucleotides match TRBD2. Here the CDR3 reads CASSVSLAEYNEQFF. The CDR3 DNA reads as TGCGCCAGCAGCGTGAGCCTAGCGGAATACAATGAGCAGTTCTTC.